This T cell receptor (beta chain) was retrieved from a study of blood T cell repertoires in COVID-19. Across 20 to 25 US areas, participants ranged in age from about 18 to 100 years. Cohorts were based on clinical histories the participants reported. Clones were read by immunoSEQ multiplex PCR, and TCRdb kept only the in-frame ones, dropping some. Among about 270,000 clones, under 95% were seen once, and the ten largest hold approximately 2.9%. This clone was seen a single time. The V and J ends lost 2 bases and 4 bases, in that order; junction bases with no gene match: 9. This CDR3 has 17 residues. Germline V lookup: CDR1 SGHVS, CDR2 FQNEAQ.

The clonotype comes from a man aged 40-49 years who had been exposed to COVID-19. The V gene is TRBV7-8, the J gene TRBJ2-3; TRBD2 aligns across 10 bases. Sequenced sample: PBMCs or T cells enriched from blood (not recorded which). The CDR3 loop reads CASSLTRLAGYSDTQYF. The CDR3 DNA reads TGTGCCAGCAGCTTAACCAGACTAGCGGGTTATTCAGATACGCAGTATTTT.